A selection of T cell receptor beta chains follows, all from one sample in a study of beta chain features in type 1 diabetes. Measured with immunoSEQ multiplex PCR; TCRdb has only the in-frame clones, and not every one. Of hundreds of thousands of clones in the sample, 25% to 35% were seen once. Sequencing input: naive CD4+ T cells from blood. These receptor sequences come from a man in his late teens or twenties in good health. The CDR3 runs from the conserved cysteine through the conserved F or W. A D gene is named only where the DNA matches it firmly. Part of the rows lack a size; the others show once, few, many or a class for expanded clones.

v_gene	abundance	j_gene	d_gene	CDR3aa	CDR3nt
TRBV5-6	few	TRBJ2-4	TRBD2	CASSSTSGNIQYF	TGTGCCAGCAGCTCGACTAGCGGAAACATTCAGTACTTC
TRBV9	.	TRBJ2-1	.	CASSVRPRGNNEQFF	TGTGCCAGCAGCGTAAGGCCCAGGGGTAACAATGAGCAGTTCTTC
TRBV7-9	.	TRBJ1-2	.	CASSLAGAGNYGYTF	TGTGCCAGCAGCTTAGCCGGGGCCGGGAACTATGGCTACACCTTC
TRBV5-1	.	TRBJ2-1	.	CASSLQVYNEQFF	TGCGCCAGCAGCCTTCAAGTCTACAATGAGCAGTTCTTC
TRBV10-3	.	TRBJ2-7	TRBD2	CAISESGRASGGDEQYF	TGTGCCATCAGTGAGTCGGGTAGGGCTAGCGGAGGGGACGAGCAGTACTTC
TRBV5-1	few	TRBJ2-5	.	CASSLGGQQETQYF	TGCGCCAGCAGCTTGGGCGGACAGCAAGAGACCCAGTACTTC
TRBV7-9	few	TRBJ2-1	.	CASSLVGTQGEQFF	TGTGCCAGCAGCTTAGTAGGTACCCAGGGTGAGCAGTTCTTC
TRBV29-1	few	TRBJ2-3	TRBD1	CSVGDSSTDTQYF	TGCAGCGTTGGGGACAGTAGCACAGATACGCAGTATTTT
TRBV5-5	.	TRBJ2-5	.	CASSLGPLDRQETQYF	TGTGCCAGCAGCTTGGGGCCTTTGGACAGACAAGAGACCCAGTACTTC
TRBV7-2	.	TRBJ1-2	TRBD1	CASSTIGQGRDYTF	TGTGCCAGCAGCACTATTGGACAGGGACGGGACTACACCTTC
TRBV2	.	TRBJ2-1	TRBD2	CATERETGNEQFF	TGTGCCACGGAGCGGGAGACGGGCAATGAGCAGTTCTTC
TRBV23-1	.	TRBJ2-3	TRBD1	CASSQWLDETGGHRDTQYF	TGCGCCAGCAGTCAATGGCTTGACGAGACAGGGGGACACAGGGATACGCAGTATTTT
TRBV30	.	TRBJ2-7	.	CAWTHSYEQYF	TGTGCCTGGACCCACAGCTACGAGCAGTACTTC
TRBV5-1	few	TRBJ2-3	.	CASSLLEADTQYF	TGCGCCAGCAGCTTGCTGGAGGCAGATACGCAGTATTTT
TRBV4-3	few	TRBJ2-5	TRBD1	CASSRDRGEETQYF	TGCGCCAGCAGCCGAGACAGGGGAGAAGAGACCCAGTACTTC
TRBV30	few	TRBJ1-2	.	CAWSLTYGYTF	TGTGCCTGGAGTTTGACCTATGGCTACACCTTC
TRBV18	few	TRBJ1-5	TRBD1	CASSRQGGDQPQHF	TGTGCCAGCTCGCGACAGGGGGGCGATCAGCCCCAGCATTTT
TRBV7-9	.	TRBJ2-3	.	CASSLAGFTDTQYF	TGTGCCAGCAGCTTAGCCGGCTTCACAGATACGCAGTATTTT
TRBV29-1	.	TRBJ2-5	.	CSVDSNPGETQYF	TGCAGCGTCGATTCTAATCCGGGAGAGACCCAGTACTTC
TRBV29-1	few	TRBJ2-3	TRBD1	CSVGPSLTGQRTDTQYF	TGCAGCGTTGGCCCGTCCCTGACAGGGCAGCGCACAGATACGCAGTATTTT